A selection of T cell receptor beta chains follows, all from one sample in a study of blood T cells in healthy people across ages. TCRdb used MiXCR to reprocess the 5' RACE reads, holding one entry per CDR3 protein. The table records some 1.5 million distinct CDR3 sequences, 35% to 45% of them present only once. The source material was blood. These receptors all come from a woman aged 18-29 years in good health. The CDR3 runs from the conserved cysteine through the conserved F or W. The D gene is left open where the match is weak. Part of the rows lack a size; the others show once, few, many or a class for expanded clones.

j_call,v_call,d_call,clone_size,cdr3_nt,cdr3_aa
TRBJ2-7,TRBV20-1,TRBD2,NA,TGCAGTGCTAAACTAGCGAGGTCTTCGGGCTACGAGCAGTACTTC,CSAKLARSSGYEQYF
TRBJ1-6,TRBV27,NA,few,TGTGCCAGCAGTTTATCGGTAAACATGGGCAATTCACCCCTCCACTTT,CASSLSVNMGNSPLHF
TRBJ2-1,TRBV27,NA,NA,TGTGCCAGCAGGCTCTGGCAGGACAATGAGCAGTTCTTC,CASRLWQDNEQFF
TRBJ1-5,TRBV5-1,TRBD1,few,TGCGCCAGCAGCCCAGGAGGAAGGGGGCATCAGCCCCAGCATTTT,CASSPGGRGHQPQHF
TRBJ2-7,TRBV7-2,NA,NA,TGTGCCAGCAGCTTTTCCAGGGCAACAGAGTCCCAGTACTTC,CASSFSRATESQYF
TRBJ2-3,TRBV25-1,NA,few,TGTGCCAGCAGTGAAAGCCAGGGGAGAAGCACAGATACGCAGTATTTT,CASSESQGRSTDTQYF
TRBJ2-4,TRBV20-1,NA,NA,TGCAGTGCTCAAGAAACCTTAGCCAAAAACATTCAGTACTTC,CSAQETLAKNIQYF
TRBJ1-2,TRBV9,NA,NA,TGTGCCAGCAGCGTAGAGGCTGAGCCTAACTATGGCTACACCTTC,CASSVEAEPNYGYTF
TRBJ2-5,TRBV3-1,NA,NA,TGTGCCAGCAGCCAGTGGGACTACCAAGAGACCCAGTACTTC,CASSQWDYQETQYF
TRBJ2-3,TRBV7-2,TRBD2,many,TGTGCCAGCAGCTTAGTGACTAGCGGGGGTACAGATACGCAGTATTTT,CASSLVTSGGTDTQYF
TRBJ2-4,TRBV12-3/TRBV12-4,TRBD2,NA,TGTGCCAGCAGTTTAGACGGGAGGGCCCACATTCAGTACTTC,CASSLDGRAHIQYF
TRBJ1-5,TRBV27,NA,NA,TGTGCCAGCAGTCCACAGGGCTGGAGCAATCAGCCCCAGCATTTT,CASSPQGWSNQPQHF
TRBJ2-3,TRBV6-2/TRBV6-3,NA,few,TGTGCCAGCAGTTCTTCAGGGGTCTTCACAGATACGCAGTATTTT,CASSSSGVFTDTQYF
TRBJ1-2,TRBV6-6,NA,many,TGTGCCAGCGCAGGTGGCTATGGCTACACCTTC,CASAGGYGYTF
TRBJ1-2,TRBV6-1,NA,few,TGTGCCAGCAGTGATGATCAGGGAGTGTATGGCTACACCTTC,CASSDDQGVYGYTF
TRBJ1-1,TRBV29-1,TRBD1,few,TGCAGCGTCGTGACAGGGACTGAAGCTTTCTTT,CSVVTGTEAFF
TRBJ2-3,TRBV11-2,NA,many,TGTGCCAGCAGCTTCGCAGGGGTAGCAGATACGCAGTATTTT,CASSFAGVADTQYF
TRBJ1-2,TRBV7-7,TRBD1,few,TGTGCTAGCAGCGGAAGGGACAGGGGATCCTATGGCTACACCTTC,CASSGRDRGSYGYTF
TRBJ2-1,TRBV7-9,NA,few,TGTGCCAGCAGCACACACAATGAGCAGTTCTTC,CASSTHNEQFF
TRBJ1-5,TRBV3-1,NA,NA,TGTGCCAGCAGCCAACCGGACAGCCACAATCAGCCCCAGCATTTT,CASSQPDSHNQPQHF
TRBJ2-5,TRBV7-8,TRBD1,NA,TGTGCCAGCAACTCCTTGTTAGGGGACAGGGGTCTTAATGAGCAGTACTTC,CASNSLLGDRGLNEQYF
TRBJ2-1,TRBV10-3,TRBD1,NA,TGTGCCACCGACAGGGGCTCCTACAATGAGCAGTTCTTC,CATDRGSYNEQFF
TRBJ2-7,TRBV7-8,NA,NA,TGTGCCAGCAGACCCGGGAGTAGGTCCTACGAGCAGTACTTC,CASRPGSRSYEQYF
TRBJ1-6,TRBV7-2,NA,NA,TGTGCCAGCAGCCCACAGCCTTATAATTCACCCCTCCACTTT,CASSPQPYNSPLHF
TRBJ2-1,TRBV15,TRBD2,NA,TGTGCCACCAGCACTGGGACAGCCACCCTTAGAGCGGGACTAGCAAACAATGAGCAGTTCTTC,CATSTGTATLRAGLANNEQFF
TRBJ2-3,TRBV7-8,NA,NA,TGTGCCAGCAGCTCGAGAAAGCTGGAAACAGATACGCAGTATTTT,CASSSRKLETDTQYF
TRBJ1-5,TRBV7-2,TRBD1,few,TGTGCCAGCAGCTTCGACAGGGGTCAGCAGCCCCAGCATTTT,CASSFDRGQQPQHF
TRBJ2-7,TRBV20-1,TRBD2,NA,TGCAGTGCTAGAGATGGGCTAGCGGGAGCCTACGAGCAGTACTTC,CSARDGLAGAYEQYF
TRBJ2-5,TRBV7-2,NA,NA,TGTGCCAGCAGCTTAAATCGGGGGTGGATCAATGAGCAGTACTTC,CASSLNRGWINEQYF
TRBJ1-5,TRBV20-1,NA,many,TGCAGTGCTAGTTCCTCCGGCCAGGCTAGCAATCAGCCCCAGCATTTT,CSASSSGQASNQPQHF
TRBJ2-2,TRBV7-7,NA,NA,TGTGCTAGCAGCTTAGAGTTTTCCGTGGGGGCAAACACCGGGGAGCTGTTTTTT,CASSLEFSVGANTGELFF
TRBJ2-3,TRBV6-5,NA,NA,TGTGCCAGCAGTACCCATAGCACAGATACGCAGTATTTT,CASSTHSTDTQYF
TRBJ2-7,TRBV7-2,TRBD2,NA,TGTGCCAGCACCCCCGGGACTAGCTATGGCGAGCAGTACTTC,CASTPGTSYGEQYF
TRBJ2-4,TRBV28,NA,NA,TGTGCCAGCAAAAAAATCATAGCCAAAAACATTCAGTACTTC,CASKKIIAKNIQYF
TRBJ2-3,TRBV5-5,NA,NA,TGTGCCAGCACCTATCTCACAGGGTACACAGATACGCAGTATTTT,CASTYLTGYTDTQYF
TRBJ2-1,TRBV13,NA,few,TGTGCCAGCAGATCAACGGGCATAGGGGGGGCCTACAATGAGCAGTTCTTC,CASRSTGIGGAYNEQFF
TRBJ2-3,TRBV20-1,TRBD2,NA,TGCAGTGCTCCAGGGGGCGGGACTAGCGGAGTAGGTCGGGCAGATACGCAGTATTTT,CSAPGGGTSGVGRADTQYF
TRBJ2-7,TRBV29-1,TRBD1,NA,TGCAGCGTTGTTGTGACAGGGACCTACGAGCAGTACTTC,CSVVVTGTYEQYF
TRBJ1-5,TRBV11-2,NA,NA,TGTGCCTGCAGCGTGGGACAAGGCAATCAGCCCCAGCATTTT,CACSVGQGNQPQHF
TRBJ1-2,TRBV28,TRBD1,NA,TGTGCCAGCAGCCATGTCCGGACAGGGAGCATCGGCTACACCTTC,CASSHVRTGSIGYTF
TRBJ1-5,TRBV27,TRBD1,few,TGTGCCAGCAGTCAAGACAGGGGGCTTCAGCCCCAGCATTTT,CASSQDRGLQPQHF
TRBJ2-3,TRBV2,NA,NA,TGTGCCAGCAGTGAAAAGGGCCCCGCACCAGATACGCAGTATTTT,CASSEKGPAPDTQYF
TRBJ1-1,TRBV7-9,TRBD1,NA,TGTGCCAGCAGCACCACGACAGGGGCAGCTTTCTTT,CASSTTTGAAFF
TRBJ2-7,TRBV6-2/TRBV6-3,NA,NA,TGTGCCAGCAGTTGGCAGTCCTACGAGCAGTACTTC,CASSWQSYEQYF
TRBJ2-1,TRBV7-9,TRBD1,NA,TGTGCCAGCAGCGACAGGGGACAGCAGTTCTTC,CASSDRGQQFF
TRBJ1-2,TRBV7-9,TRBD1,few,TGTGCCAGCAGCCAACCGACAGGGAGGGGTTATGGCTACACCTTC,CASSQPTGRGYGYTF
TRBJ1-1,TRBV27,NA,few,TGTGCCAGCAAAGTGGGAGGTGAAGCTTTCTTT,CASKVGGEAFF